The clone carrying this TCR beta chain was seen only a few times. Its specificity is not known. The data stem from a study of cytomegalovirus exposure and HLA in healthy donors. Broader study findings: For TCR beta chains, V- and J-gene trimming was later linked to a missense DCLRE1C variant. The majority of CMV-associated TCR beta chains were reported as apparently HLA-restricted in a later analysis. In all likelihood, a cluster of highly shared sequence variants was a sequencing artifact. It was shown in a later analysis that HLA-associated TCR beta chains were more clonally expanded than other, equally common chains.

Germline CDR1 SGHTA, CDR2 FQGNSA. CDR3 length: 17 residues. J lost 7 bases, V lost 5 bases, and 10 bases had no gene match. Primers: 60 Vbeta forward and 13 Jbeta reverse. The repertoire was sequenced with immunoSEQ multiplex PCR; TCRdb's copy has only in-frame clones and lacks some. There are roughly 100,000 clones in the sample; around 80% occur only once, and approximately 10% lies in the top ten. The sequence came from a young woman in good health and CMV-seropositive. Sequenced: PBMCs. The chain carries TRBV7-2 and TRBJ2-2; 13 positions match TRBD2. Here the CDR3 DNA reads TGTGCCAGCAGCCTCCGGACTAGCGGGAGATTAATCGGGGAGCTGTTTTTT. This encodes CASSLRTSGRLIGELFF.